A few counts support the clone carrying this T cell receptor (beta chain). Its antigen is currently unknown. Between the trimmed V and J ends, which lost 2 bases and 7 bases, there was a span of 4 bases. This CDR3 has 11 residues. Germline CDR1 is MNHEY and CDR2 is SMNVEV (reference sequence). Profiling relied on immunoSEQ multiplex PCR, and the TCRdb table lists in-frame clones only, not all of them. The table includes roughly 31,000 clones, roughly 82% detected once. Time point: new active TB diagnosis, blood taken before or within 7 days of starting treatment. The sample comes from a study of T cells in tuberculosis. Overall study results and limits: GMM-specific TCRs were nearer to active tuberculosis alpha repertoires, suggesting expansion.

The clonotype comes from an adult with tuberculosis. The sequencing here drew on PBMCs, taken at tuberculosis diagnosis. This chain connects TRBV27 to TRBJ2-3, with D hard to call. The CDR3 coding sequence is TGTGCCAGCAGTTTAGGGCATACGCAGTATTTT. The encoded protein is CASSLGHTQYF.